Described below is a single T cell receptor beta chain sequence and its context. Its antigen is unknown. The sample holds other DNA sequences that translate to the same CDR3. Data came from immunoSEQ multiplex PCR; TCRdb stores just in-frame clones and leaves some out. The sample consists of some 1,600,000 clones, 95% to 99% of them appearing once. This record comes from a study of shared clonotypes between healthy human individuals. Study results and limitations: A few donors held approximately 4.5% of naive CD4 clonotypes in common.

Division of CD4+ cells produced a CD45RA+ naive subset and a CD45RA-negative memory subset. The TCR comes from a man aged 25 to 40 in good health. Source material: naive CD4+ T cells sorted from blood. Subset defined: CD45RA+ positively selected.

In DNA, the CDR3 is TGCGCCAGCAGCCAAGCTGGAGCGAACACCGGGGAGCTGTTTTTT. Translated: CASSQAGANTGELFF. The chain uses TRBV4-1 and TRBJ2-2; no firm D call. The CDR3 totals 15 residues. The germline gives CDR1 MGHRA, CDR2 YSYEKL. V lost 1 base and J lost 0, with 6 bases in between.